A selection of T cell receptor beta chains follows, all from one sample in a study of blood T cell repertoires in COVID-19. TCRdb keeps only in-frame clones here, not all; method: immunoSEQ multiplex PCR. The table includes around 110,000 clones, approximately 80% detected once. Source material: peripheral blood. These receptors all stem from a woman in her seventies with acute or convalescent COVID-19. The CDR3 runs from the conserved cysteine through the conserved F or W. D genes are given only for firm matches. The listing skips clone size in some rows; elsewhere it reads once, few, many or a size class.

. TRBJ2-3 . 15 TRBV4-1 CASSPSPLPPDTQYF TGCGCCAGCAGCCCTTCGCCCCTACCGCCGGATACGCAGTATTTT
. TRBJ1-5 . 13 TRBV30 CAWSDGANQPQHF TGTGCCTGGAGTGATGGGGCTAATCAGCCCCAGCATTTT
. TRBJ1-4 once 19 TRBV24-1 CAAQTAKPGHKLSNEKLFF TGTGCCGCCCAGACTGCTAAACCGGGACATAAATTATCTAATGAAAAACTGTTTTTT
. TRBJ1-2 . 15 TRBV19 CASSLQDGGIFIWTF TGTGCCAGTAGTCTACAAGACGGAGGGATATTTATATGGACCTTC
TRBD2 TRBJ2-7 . 14 TRBV7-2 CASSFPTSGYEQYF TGTGCCAGCAGCTTCCCGACTAGCGGCTACGAGCAGTACTTC
. TRBJ2-7 . 16 TRBV7-2 CASSLVLAGAAYEQYF TGTGCCAGCAGCTTAGTTTTGGCGGGGGCCGCTTACGAGCAGTACTTC
. TRBJ1-6 once 18 TRBV7-2 CASSLGEVGASYNSPLHF TGTGCCAGCAGCTTAGGAGAAGTCGGAGCCTCCTATAATTCACCCCTCCACTTT
. TRBJ2-5 . 16 TRBV27 CASSFSLDSPQETQYF TGTGCCAGCAGTTTCTCTTTGGACAGCCCTCAAGAGACCCAGTACTTC
. TRBJ2-2 once 16 TRBV5-1 CASSFTGPDGAGELFF TGCGCCAGCAGCTTTACAGGGCCAGACGGGGCCGGGGAGCTGTTTTTT
TRBD1 TRBJ1-4 . 15 TRBV27 CASSFVDRGNEKLFF TGTGCCAGCAGTTTCGTCGACAGGGGTAATGAAAAACTGTTTTTT
. TRBJ2-3 . 16 TRBV23-1 CASISLRVLVTDTQYF TGCGCCAGCATCTCTCTCAGGGTATTAGTCACAGATACGCAGTATTTT
. TRBJ1-3 . 13 TRBV5-4 CASSDPSGNTIYF TGTGCCAGCAGCGACCCCTCCGGGAACACCATATATTTT
. TRBJ2-1 . 11 TRBV2 CASDLRGEQFF TGTGCCAGCGACCTTAGGGGTGAGCAGTTCTTC
. TRBJ2-1 . 15 TRBV6-5 CASSPPLKSPNEQFF TGTGCCAGCAGCCCCCCCCTTAAATCCCCCAATGAGCAGTTCTTC
. TRBJ1-6 . 17 TRBV27 CASSFAQGRTSNSPLHF TGTGCCAGCAGTTTCGCACAGGGTCGTACTTCGAATTCACCCCTCCACTTT
TRBD1 TRBJ2-7 . 12 TRBV2 CASSWTGDEQYF TGTGCCAGCAGCTGGACAGGGGACGAGCAGTACTTC
TRBD1 TRBJ1-4 . 15 TRBV6-6 CASSHIGQGLGKLFF TGTGCCAGCAGCCATATAGGACAGGGTTTAGGAAAACTGTTTTTT
. TRBJ2-5 . 15 TRBV9 CASSIAQGFGETQYF TGTGCCAGCAGCATAGCACAGGGTTTCGGTGAGACCCAGTACTTC
TRBD1 TRBJ2-1 . 15 TRBV15 CATKREGTGYDEQFF TGTGCCACCAAAAGAGAGGGGACAGGGTATGATGAGCAGTTCTTC
TRBD1 TRBJ1-2 . 15 TRBV7-2 CASSTRQGGYYGYTF TGTGCCAGCAGCACCCGACAGGGAGGTTACTATGGCTACACCTTC
. TRBJ1-2 . 12 TRBV2 CASTTGRYGYTF TGTGCCAGCACTACAGGGCGGTATGGCTACACCTTC
. TRBJ2-2 . 16 TRBV6-5 CASSYSRGGGTGELFF TGTGCCAGCAGTTACTCCCGGGGAGGTGGTACCGGGGAGCTGTTTTTT
TRBD1 TRBJ1-1 . 13 TRBV11-3 CASSPGTGAEAFF TGTGCCAGCAGCCCCGGGACAGGGGCTGAAGCTTTCTTT
TRBD1 TRBJ1-6 . 16 TRBV27 CASSRTGLFYNSPLHF TGTGCCAGCAGCAGGACAGGCCTATTCTATAATTCACCCCTCCACTTT
. TRBJ1-6 . 14 TRBV6-6 CASSYDIRNSPLHF TGTGCCAGCAGTTACGACATACGAAATTCACCCCTCCACTTT
. TRBJ2-1 once 14 TRBV6-5 CASSYMGAFNEQFF TGTGCCAGCAGTTACATGGGGGCCTTCAATGAGCAGTTCTTC
TRBD1 TRBJ1-4 once 14 TRBV19 CASSLRDSNEKLFF TGTGCCAGTTCCCTGCGGGACAGTAATGAAAAACTGTTTTTT
. TRBJ1-1 . 11 TRBV7-8 CASSPHTEAFF TGTGCCAGCAGCCCCCATACTGAAGCTTTCTTT
. TRBJ1-1 . 14 TRBV5-1 CASSLGNWRAEAFF TGCGCCAGCAGCTTGGGGAACTGGAGGGCTGAAGCTTTCTTT
TRBD1 TRBJ1-5 . 13 TRBV12-3/TRBV12-4 CASSPTGNQPQHF TGTGCCAGCAGCCCGACAGGGAATCAGCCCCAGCATTTT
TRBD1 TRBJ1-2 . 15 TRBV11-3 CASSSTGGTDYGYTF TGTGCCAGCAGCTCCACAGGGGGTACTGACTATGGCTACACCTTC
. TRBJ1-5 . 12 TRBV6-6 CASSPTALAQHF TGTGCCAGCAGCCCGACAGCACTGGCCCAGCATTTT
TRBD1 TRBJ2-3 . 16 TRBV5-1 CASSSMTGGITDTQYF TGCGCCAGCAGCAGCATGACAGGGGGGATCACAGATACGCAGTATTTT
TRBD1 TRBJ1-5 . 14 TRBV19 CASSPQGANQPQHF TGTGCCAGTAGTCCACAGGGGGCGAATCAGCCCCAGCATTTT
. TRBJ1-3 . 14 TRBV15 CATSRDRGGNTIYF TGTGCCACCAGCAGAGATCGGGGAGGAAACACCATATATTTT
. TRBJ2-5 . 20 TRBV21-1 CASSTRGDQSGGAIQETQYF TGTGCCAGCAGCACCAGGGGGGATCAAAGCGGGGGAGCGATCCAAGAGACCCAGTACTTC
TRBD1 TRBJ1-5 . 14 TRBV3-1/TRBV3-2 CASSLGQGLQPQHF TGTGCCAGCAGCCTTGGACAGGGGTTACAGCCCCAGCATTTT
. TRBJ2-2 few 14 TRBV6-4 CASSDWPNTGELFF TGTGCCAGCAGTGACTGGCCAAACACCGGGGAGCTGTTTTTT
TRBD1 TRBJ2-2 few 15 TRBV5-6 CASSRTGDNTGELFF TGTGCCAGCAGCCGGACAGGGGATAATACCGGGGAGCTGTTTTTT
TRBD2 TRBJ2-1 . 16 TRBV19 CASSIYSGGVVNEQFF TGTGCCAGTAGTATCTATAGCGGGGGGGTCGTCAATGAGCAGTTCTTC
. TRBJ1-3 . 14 TRBV19 CASSIEGSGNTIYF TGTGCCAGTAGTATTGAGGGATCTGGAAACACCATATATTTT